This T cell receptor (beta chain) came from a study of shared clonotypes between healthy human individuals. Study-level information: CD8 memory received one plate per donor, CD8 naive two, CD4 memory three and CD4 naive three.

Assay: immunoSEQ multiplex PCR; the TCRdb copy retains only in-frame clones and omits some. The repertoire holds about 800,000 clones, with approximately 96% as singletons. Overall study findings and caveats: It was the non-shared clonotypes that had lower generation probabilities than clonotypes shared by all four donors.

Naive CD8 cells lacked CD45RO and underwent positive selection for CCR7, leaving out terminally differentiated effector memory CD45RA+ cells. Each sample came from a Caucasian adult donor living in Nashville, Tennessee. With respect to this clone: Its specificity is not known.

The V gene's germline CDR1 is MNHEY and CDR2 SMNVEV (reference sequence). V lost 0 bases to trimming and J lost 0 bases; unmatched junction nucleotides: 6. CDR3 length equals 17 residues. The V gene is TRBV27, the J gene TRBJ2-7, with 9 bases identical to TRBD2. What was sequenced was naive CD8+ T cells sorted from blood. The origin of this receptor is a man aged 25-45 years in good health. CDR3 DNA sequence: TGTGCCAGCAGTTTATCCCCTAGCGGGAACCCCTCCTACGAGCAGTACTTC. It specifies CASSLSPSGNPSYEQYF.